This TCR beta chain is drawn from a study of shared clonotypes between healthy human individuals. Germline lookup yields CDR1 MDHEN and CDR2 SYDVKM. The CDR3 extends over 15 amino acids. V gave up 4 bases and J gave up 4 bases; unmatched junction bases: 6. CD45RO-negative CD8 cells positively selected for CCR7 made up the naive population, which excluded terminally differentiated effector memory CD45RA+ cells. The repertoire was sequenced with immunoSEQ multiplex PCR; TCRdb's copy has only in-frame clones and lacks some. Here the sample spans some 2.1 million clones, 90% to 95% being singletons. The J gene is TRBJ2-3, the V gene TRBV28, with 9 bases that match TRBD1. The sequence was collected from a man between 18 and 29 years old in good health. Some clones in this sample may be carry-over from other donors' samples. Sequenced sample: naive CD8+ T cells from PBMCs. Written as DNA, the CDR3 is TGTGCCAGCAGTTCCGGGACAGGGTGGTCAGATACGCAGTATTTT. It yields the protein CASSSGTGWSDTQYF.